What follows are 9 T cell receptor beta chains derived from one specimen sequenced in a study of T cell responses to AZD1222 COVID-19 vaccine. Repertoires were generated with immunoSEQ multiplex PCR, while TCRdb's copy carries only in-frame clones and drops some. Among 95,000 to 110,000 clones listed, about 90% were seen once. This material consisted of peripheral blood, taken on day 0 of AZD1222 vaccination. Source of these receptors: an adult in good health.

The chain recombines TRBV27 with TRBJ1-1; TRBD1 might be the D (5 bases). The CDR3 loop spans 14 amino acids. Germline V gene lookup returns CDR1 MNHEY and CDR2 SMNVEV (reference sequence). The ends were cut back, 1 base at V and 4 bases at J, with 10 bases in the middle. The CDR3 spells CASSLFGRVTEAFF. As DNA, the CDR3 is TGTGCCAGCAGTTTATTCGGCAGGGTCACTGAAGCTTTCTTT.

A few counts support this clone. V gene TRBV7-2 combines with J gene TRBJ2-3, with D maybe TRBD1 (7 bases). Deletions cut 2 bases from V and 10 bases from J, with 13 bases between. The CDR3 runs 13 residues. Germline values: CDR1 SGHTA, CDR2 FQGNSA. In DNA, the CDR3 is TGTGCCAGCAGCTTATCGACAGGGACTCCGCAGTATTTT. This encodes CASSLSTGTPQYF.

This clone was observed a few times. V is TRBV11-3 and J is TRBJ1-6; 7 bases align to TRBD1. This CDR3 spans 19 amino acids. Germline CDR1 SGHNT, CDR2 YENEEA. V was pared by 3 bases and J by 0 bases, with 11 bases of the junction left unmatched. The CDR3 reads CASSLGKAGGSSYNSPLHF. CDR3 sequence (DNA): TGTGCCAGCAGCTTGGGAAAGGCAGGGGGGAGCTCCTATAATTCACCCCTCCACTTT. Full variable domain (rest looked up from reference TRBV11-3 and TRBJ1-6): EAGVVQSPRYKIIEKKQPVAFWCNPISGHNTLYWYLQNLGQGPELLIRYENEEAVDDSQLPKDRFSAERLKGVDSTLKIQPAELGDSAVYLCASSLGKAGGSSYNSPLHFGNGTRLTVT.

This chain connects TRBV2 to TRBJ1-2; D might be TRBD1 (5 bases). V was cut by 6 bases and J by 1 base, with 15 bases left in between. Germline CDR1 is SNHLY and CDR2 is FYNNEI. This CDR3 comprises 15 residues. The CDR3 sequence: CASRRDLLNNYGYTF. The CDR3 DNA sequence: TGTGCCAGCAGAAGGGACTTGTTAAATAACTATGGCTACACCTTC.

The chain uses TRBV6-5 and TRBJ1-4, with TRBD1 matching 10 bases. V gave up 7 bases and J gave up 10 bases; unmatched junction bases: 6. This CDR3 contains 13 residues. CDR1 and CDR2 from the germline V gene are MNHEY and SVGAGI. The CDR3 region has the DNA TGTGCCAGCACGGGACAGGGGTTTCGAAAACTGTTTTTT. Protein sequence: CASTGQGFRKLFF.

In its sample, this clone was seen once. The rearrangement uses TRBV6-2 or TRBV6-3 and TRBJ1-5, with D possibly TRBD1 on 6 matching bases. V was shortened by 5 bases and J by 3 bases, with 11 bases between the two germline ends. CDR3 length equals 14 residues. Per germline, CDR1 MNHEY and CDR2 SVGEGT. The CDR3 reads CASSTDRNNQPQHF. DNA of the CDR3: TGTGCCAGCAGTACCGACAGGAACAATCAGCCCCAGCATTTT.

The chain employs TRBV7-3 and TRBJ2-1, with D perhaps TRBD2 (7 bases). Germline lookup yields CDR1 SGHTA and CDR2 FQGTGA. The V and J ends lost 1 base and 4 bases respectively, with 17 bases between them. This CDR3 has 17 residues. The CDR3 is CASSLRGGPRDYNEQFF. The CDR3 coding sequence is TGTGCCAGCAGCTTAAGGGGGGGCCCCCGAGATTACAATGAGCAGTTCTTC.

The V gene is TRBV5-4, the J gene TRBJ1-3; the match to TRBD1 covers 8 bases. Germline V gene lookup returns CDR1 SGHNT and CDR2 YYREEE (reference sequence). The CDR3 sequence is 17 residues long. Unmatched junction bases numbered 5, after V lost 0 bases and J lost 0 bases. CDR3 sequence (DNA): TGTGCCAGCAGCTTGGGACAGGGGCCAAGCTCTGGAAACACCATATATTTT. Protein product: CASSLGQGPSSGNTIYF.

CDR3 region: CASPYISISYNEQFF. DNA for the CDR3: TGTGCCAGCCCCTATATTTCAATTTCCTACAATGAGCAGTTCTTC. The V call is TRBV3-1 (or the pseudogene TRBV3-2), the J call TRBJ2-1, with D unresolved. This CDR3 has 15 residues. V lost 8 bases, J lost 1 base, and 15 bases lay in between. Germline V gives CDR1 LGHDT, CDR2 YNNKEL (reference sequence).